Listed below are T cell receptor beta chains from one sample, sequenced in a study of cytotoxic CD8 clonotypes in ibrutinib-treated CLL. Generated by immunoSEQ multiplex PCR, the TCRdb table keeps only in-frame clones and is missing some. Among about 310,000 clones listed, roughly 85% were seen once. Specimen: PBMCs, collected before ibrutinib treatment. These TCRs come from a human donor with chronic lymphocytic leukemia. Each CDR3 is given with its conserved first and last residue. Expanded clones are given a class, and other clones once, few, many or no size at all.

clone size | J gene | V gene | CDR3 protein
few | TRBJ1-2 | TRBV2 | CASSEQGSPYGYTF
NA | TRBJ1-1 | TRBV7-2 | CASSLWGVTFF
NA | TRBJ2-7 | TRBV9 | CASSVGGYPNSYEQYF
few | TRBJ1-5 | TRBV15 | CATSRSRGIDQPQHF
NA | TRBJ2-3 | TRBV5-1 | CASSQGLAGEADTQYF
few | TRBJ2-5 | TRBV5-1 | CASSLGPSEETQYF
few | TRBJ2-7 | TRBV27 | CASRVSGISYEQYF
NA | TRBJ2-7 | TRBV6-1 | CASSEVGTIYEQYF
NA | TRBJ2-7 | TRBV27 | CASSFGGPLYEQYF
few | TRBJ1-5 | TRBV19 | CAASGQLDQPQHF
NA | TRBJ1-5 | TRBV9 | CASSGGLINQPQHF
NA | TRBJ1-5 | TRBV18 | CASSPPTSGRNQPQHF
NA | TRBJ2-5 | TRBV7-9 | CASSAPPETQYF
NA | TRBJ2-5 | TRBV7-6 | CASSDGTGIGETQYF
NA | TRBJ1-2 | TRBV29-1 | CSVPLMSRANYGYTF
NA | TRBJ1-1 | TRBV30 | CAWTMDRGITEAFF
once | TRBJ1-2 | TRBV29-1 | CSVEDRGLNQLTNYGYTF
NA | TRBJ2-7 | TRBV6-1 | CASSVGQGGYEQYF
NA | TRBJ2-7 | TRBV27 | CASRRQGANEQYF
NA | TRBJ2-7 | TRBV10-3 | CAIKEVGTYEQYF
NA | TRBJ2-7 | TRBV5-4 | CASSLVQDEQYF
NA | TRBJ1-1 | TRBV5-1 | CASSSGHMNTEAFF
NA | TRBJ2-1 | TRBV9 | CASSTRAYEQFF
NA | TRBJ1-3 | TRBV9 | CASSAGLIGNTIYF
NA | TRBJ2-2 | TRBV5-1 | CASSRALAGVAGELFF
NA | TRBJ2-3 | TRBV18 | CASSPGTSEDTQYF
NA | TRBJ2-2 | TRBV5-1 | CASSLPSTGGTGELFF
NA | TRBJ1-5 | TRBV5-4 | CASSQDGFSNQPQHF
NA | TRBJ1-4 | TRBV25-1 | CASSEGRGRANEKLFF
NA | TRBJ2-5 | TRBV10-3 | CAISAETQYF
NA | TRBJ2-1 | TRBV29-1 | CSVEDHGSLDEQFF
NA | TRBJ2-6 | TRBV4-3 | CASSRRQGEINVLTF
NA | TRBJ2-7 | TRBV5-1 | CASSLEYWQGASGRYEQYF
once | TRBJ1-2 | TRBV9 | CASRDRVYGYTF
NA | TRBJ2-1 | TRBV7-2 | CASSHLVREQFF
once | TRBJ2-1 | TRBV27 | CASNQASGTYNEQFF
NA | TRBJ2-7 | TRBV5-4 | CASSLAGGGNEQYF